A single sample is the source of the 15 T cell receptor beta chains below, sequenced in a study of regulatory T cells in long-lasting Graves disease. Time point meaning: newly diagnosed GD, antithyroid drugs for less than 3 months. PBMC RNA served as the TCR library source. Sequencing libraries for TCR beta were prepared with iRepertoire HTBI primers and Arm-PCR of CDR3 regions. TCRdb re-called the multiplex PCR reads with MiXCR, one entry per CDR3 protein. The sample has around 250,000 distinct CDR3 sequences, around 18% seen once. The data were also submitted as part of a second study, on T cells in Graves' hyperthyroidism and ophthalmopathy.

The sequencing here drew on peripheral blood mononuclear cells (PBMCs), taken at new diagnosis, from a patient treated with antithyroid drugs. The source is a woman aged 25 to 39 with Graves disease.

This clonotype was seen repeatedly, ten times or more. The gene calls are TRBV19 and TRBJ1-1; D perhaps matches TRBD1 (6 bases). This CDR3 region has 15 residues. The germline V gene encodes CDR1 LNHDA and CDR2 SQIVND (reference sequence). V lost 5 bases to trimming and J lost 4 bases, with 17 bases between them. The CDR3 DNA is TGTGCCAGTAGTCAGGGGTCGAGATTAGGCACTGAAGCTTTCTTT. It specifies CASSQGSRLGTEAFF. Full variable domain (rest looked up from reference TRBV19 and TRBJ1-1): DGGITQSPKYLFRKEGQNVTLSCEQNLNHDAMYWYRQDPGQGLRLIYYSQIVNDFQKGDIAEGYSVSREKKESFPLTVTSAQKNPTAFYLCASSQGSRLGTEAFFGQGTRLTVV.

As regards this clonotype: A much larger clone is a single base away; this may be a read error. The chain couples TRBV29-1 to TRBJ1-2; no firm D call. The V gene's germline CDR1 is SQVTM and CDR2 ANQGSEA. V was pared by 3 bases and J by 4 bases, with 12 bases between. CDR3 length: 13 amino acids. In DNA form, the CDR3 reads TGCAGCGTTGAGAGACAAGCCGTCTATGGCTACACCTTC. Encoded protein: CSVERQAVYGYTF.

This clonotype was seen ten or more times. The chain links TRBV19 to TRBJ2-3, with D perhaps given as TRBD1 or TRBD2 (7 bases each). The CDR3 is 16 residues long. V was shortened by 5 bases and J by 4 bases, with 19 bases between the two germline ends. The germline CDR1 and CDR2 sequences are LNHDA and SQIVND (reference sequence). The CDR3 nucleotides read TGTGCCAGTAGTCCACGACAGGGAGGGCATGCAGATACGCAGTATTTT. This encodes CASSPRQGGHADTQYF. Together with reference TRBV19 and TRBJ2-3, the CDR3 gives the full variable domain: DGGITQSPKYLFRKEGQNVTLSCEQNLNHDAMYWYRQDPGQGLRLIYYSQIVNDFQKGDIAEGYSVSREKKESFPLTVTSAQKNPTAFYLCASSPRQGGHADTQYFGPGTRLTVL.

As for this clonotype: Germline is not matched at one junction end, which may reflect a read error. V and J are TRBV11-2 and TRBJ1-2; 11 positions agree with TRBD1. This CDR3 has 17 amino acids. CDR1 is SGHAT and CDR2 is FQNNGV in the germline V gene. The CDR3 sequence: CAGSSGQGAKESYGYTF. The CDR3 DNA sequence: TGTGCCGGCAGCTCAGGACAGGGGGCCAAAGAAAGCTATGGCTACACCTTC.

The sample holds many counts of this clonotype. The rearrangement uses TRBV20-1 and TRBJ1-2; D may be TRBD1 (5 bases). The V gene's germline CDR1 is DFQATT and CDR2 SNEGSKA (reference sequence). The CDR3 is 12 residues long. V was pared by 6 bases and J by 6 bases, with 14 bases between. The CDR3 bases are TGCAGTGCCGCCTCGGGGCCTGATGGCTACACCTTC. Residues: CSAASGPDGYTF.

This clonotype occurred many times. CDR3 sequence: CASTNTVGTLSSYNEQFF. CDR3 nucleotides: TGTGCCAGCACCAATACAGTGGGGACCCTAAGCTCCTACAATGAGCAGTTCTTC. The chain joins TRBV12-3 or TRBV12-4 to TRBJ2-1; D tentatively fits TRBD1 or TRBD2 (5 bases each). The V and J ends lost 7 bases and 0 bases respectively, with 22 bases between them. CDR3 length equals 18 residues.

About this clonotype itself: A much larger clone differs by one base, so this may be a read error. The J gene is TRBJ1-1, the V gene TRBV18; possible D gene TRBD1, 6 bases. This CDR3 comprises 14 residues. V was clipped by 4 bases and J by 1 base, with 10 bases between them. Germline V gene sequence: CDR1 KGHSH, CDR2 LQKENI. As DNA, the CDR3 is TGTGCCAGCTCACACGGACAGCCGAACACTGAAGCTTTCTTT. The encoded protein is CASSHGQPNTEAFF.

In this sample, this clonotype turned up a few times. This chain links TRBV6-5 with TRBJ1-6; perhaps TRBD1 as D (6 bases). Trimming stripped 2 bases from V and 7 bases from J, with 12 bases between. Looked up from germline, CDR1 is MNHEY and CDR2 is SVGAGI. This CDR3 comprises 15 residues. CDR3: CASSYHGQKNSPLHF. In DNA form, the CDR3 reads TGTGCCAGCAGTTACCATGGACAGAAAAATTCACCCCTCCACTTT.

In this sample, this clonotype turned up many times. The chain is built from TRBV6-1 and TRBJ1-1; tentative D call: TRBD1 (5 bases). Trimming took off 4 bases at V and 1 base at J, with 13 bases between the two ends. Looked up from germline, CDR1 is MNHNS and CDR2 is SASEGT. CDR3 length equals 15 residues. The chain's CDR3 is CASSAQGWSNTEAFF. The CDR3 bases are TGTGCCAGCAGTGCCCAGGGATGGTCGAACACTGAAGCTTTCTTT.

This clonotype was observed at least ten times. The V gene is TRBV7-2, the J gene TRBJ2-3; no clear D gene. V lost 2 bases and J 4 bases, leaving 7 bases between the germline ends. There are 13 residues in the CDR3. Germline loops: CDR1 SGHTA, CDR2 FQGNSA. CDR3 loop: CASSLLRADTQYF. As DNA, the CDR3 is TGTGCCAGCAGCTTACTTCGCGCAGATACGCAGTATTTT.

This clonotype was picked up many times. The gene calls are TRBV3-1 and TRBJ1-2; possibly TRBD1 for D (5 bases). Trimming took 0 bases from V and 3 from J, leaving 8 bases between them. This CDR3 spans 14 amino acids. Germline CDR1 and CDR2: LGHDT and YNNKEL (reference sequence). The CDR3, as DNA: TGTGCCAGCAGCCAAGACGGGGGTTACTATGGCTACACCTTC. Amino acid sequence: CASSQDGGYYGYTF.

In this sample, this clonotype turned up a few times. The V and J genes are TRBV27 and TRBJ1-2, with no clear D. Germline assignment: CDR1 MNHEY and CDR2 SMNVEV (reference sequence). The CDR3 has 11 residues. The V gene lost 7 bases and the J gene lost 4 bases, with 7 bases spanning the gap. The CDR3 nucleotides are TGTGCCAGCACCCCCTTCTATGGCTACACCTTC. Translated: CASTPFYGYTF.

This clonotype has only one observation. The chain couples TRBV9 to TRBJ2-1, with 7 bases matching TRBD1. The germline gives CDR1 SGDLS, CDR2 YYNGEE. The CDR3 covers 14 residues. J gave up 6 bases and V 1 base, and 4 bases lay outside the gene matches. The CDR3: CASSVLGGPNEQFF. DNA of the CDR3: TGTGCCAGCAGCGTACTAGGGGGCCCCAATGAGCAGTTCTTC.

This clonotype appeared a few times. This chain uses TRBV25-1 with TRBJ1-1, with 11 bases matching TRBD1. This CDR3 is 14 amino acids long. V lost 4 bases and J lost 10; bases outside the gene matches: 8. Germline-derived CDR1 and CDR2 are MGHDK and SYGVNS. CDR3 in DNA: TGTGCCAGCAGTGCCGCGGGACAGGGGGTAATAGCTTTCTTT. This sequence encodes CASSAAGQGVIAFF.

This clonotype was counted at least ten times. This chain connects TRBV7-9 to TRBJ2-7, with D perhaps given as TRBD1 or TRBD2 (6 bases each). The CDR3 sequence is 15 residues long. Germline V CDR1 and CDR2: SEHNR, FQNEAQ (reference sequence). Trimming left V 4 bases short and J 2 bases short, with 15 bases between. Here the CDR3 reads CASSYRGQLPYEQYF. CDR3 bases: TGTGCCAGCAGCTACCGGGGGCAGCTACCCTACGAGCAGTACTTC.